These 5 T cell receptor beta chains originate from one sample sequenced in a study of CD8 T cells in ankylosing spondylitis. For these TCRs, the target antigens are not known. Study results and limitations: Among TCR beta sequences, a motif of fewer than 10 highly homologous variants appeared characteristic of ankylosing spondylitis blood.

TCRdb processed the 5' RACE reads anew with MiXCR; each CDR3 protein has one entry. The sample consists of hundreds of thousands of distinct CDR3 sequences, about an eighth of them appearing once. The sample consisted of blood, either unsorted or a sorted T cell fraction (not recorded which). These receptors all stem from a male donor with ankylosing spondylitis.

This clonotype was seen a few times. The chain couples TRBV12-3 or TRBV12-4 to TRBJ2-5; 12 nucleotides match TRBD2. This CDR3 spans 14 amino acids. Losses at the gene ends were 5 bases for V and 2 bases for J; bases not matched to a gene: 0. CDR3 DNA: TGTGCCAGCAGTGGGACTAGCGGGCAAGAGACCCAGTACTTC. Translating gives CASSGTSGQETQYF.

At least ten counts were recorded for this clonotype. V and J are TRBV9 and TRBJ2-5, with D possibly being TRBD1 or TRBD2 (6 bases each). The CDR3 is 14 amino acids. Looked up from germline, CDR1 is SGDLS and CDR2 is YYNGEE. V lost 3 bases and J 4 bases, leaving 13 bases between the germline ends. In nucleotides, the CDR3 is TGTGCCAGCAGCGGAGGGGGGACCCTAGAGACCCAGTACTTC. Encoded protein: CASSGGGTLETQYF. Filled out from reference TRBV9 and TRBJ2-5, the complete variable domain reads DSGVTQTPKHLITATGQRVTLRCSPRSGDLSVYWYQQSLDQGLQFLIQYYNGEERAKGNILERFSAQQFPDLHSELNLSSLELGDSALYFCASSGGGTLETQYFGPGTRLLVL.

This clonotype has just a few counts. J is TRBJ1-2 and V is TRBV15; no firm D call. The V end lost 0 bases, the J end lost 4 bases, and 9 bases lay between the germline ends. Germline V gene data show CDR1 as LNHNV and CDR2 as YYDKDF (reference sequence). The CDR3 runs to 14 residues. This CDR3 reads CATSRDTRFYGYTF. The CDR3 DNA sequence: TGTGCCACCAGCAGAGATACAAGGTTCTATGGCTACACCTTC.

The rearrangement uses TRBV27 and TRBJ2-5; a possible D gene is TRBD2 (6 bases). From germline, CDR1 is MNHEY and CDR2 SMNVEV (reference sequence). The CDR3 is made up of 16 amino acids. The V end was cut by 5 bases, the J end by 4 bases, with 20 bases between. The CDR3 here is CASSPITREPGETQYF. The CDR3 DNA sequence: TGTGCCAGCAGTCCGATCACACGGGAGCCAGGAGAGACCCAGTACTTC.

This clonotype was counted many times. The gene calls are TRBV20-1 and TRBJ2-1, with 10 bases aligning to TRBD2. This CDR3 contains 13 residues. The germline gives CDR1 DFQATT, CDR2 SNEGSKA (reference sequence). J gave up 9 bases and V 6 bases, and 8 bases lay outside the gene matches. In DNA, the CDR3 is TGCAGTGCCCCGTTACTAGCGGGGAGTGAGCAGTTCTTC. The encoded protein is CSAPLLAGSEQFF.